This TCR beta chain was found in a study of blood T cell repertoires in COVID-19. In the study overall: COVID-19 samples from acute and convalescent phases originated in the United States, Italy and Spain. From T cells, B-cell-depleted T cells, or PBMCs came the material, which was cDNA or gDNA.

Per the original data handling: Amplified reference gene primers provided the basis for estimating nucleated cell counts. The method was immunoSEQ multiplex PCR; TCRdb's version includes in-frame clones alone and lacks a portion of them. V and J calls and clone size are as listed in that table; D and trimming were resolved from the DNA. The sample has 190,000 or so clones, around nine tenths seen once. Trimming cost V 5 bases and J 6 bases, with 14 bases left between them. This CDR3 contains 14 residues. Germline V lookup: CDR1 LNHDA, CDR2 SQIVND (reference sequence). The receptor comes from a man aged 35-49 years with active or convalescent COVID-19. The V and J genes are TRBV19 and TRBJ1-5; D may be TRBD1 (5 bases). Source material: peripheral blood. The CDR3 region is CASSWAREGQPQHF. The CDR3 DNA sequence: TGTGCCAGTAGTTGGGCCAGGGAAGGTCAGCCCCAGCATTTT.